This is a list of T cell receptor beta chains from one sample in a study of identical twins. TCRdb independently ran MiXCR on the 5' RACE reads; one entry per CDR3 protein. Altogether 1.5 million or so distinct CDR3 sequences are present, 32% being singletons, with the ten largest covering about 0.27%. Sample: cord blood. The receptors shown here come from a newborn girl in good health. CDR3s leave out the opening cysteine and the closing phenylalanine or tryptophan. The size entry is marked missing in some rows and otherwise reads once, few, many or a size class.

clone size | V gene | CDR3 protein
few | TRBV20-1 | SANWGTGQDEQF
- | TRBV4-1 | ASSLLAGGPRYNEQF
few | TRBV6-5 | ASSYSAGLATDTQY
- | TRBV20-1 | SEASGRAGANEQF
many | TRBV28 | ASSSPRQGIQETQY
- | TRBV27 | ASSLTPTSLVYNEQF
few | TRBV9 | ASSVGWLTYGYT
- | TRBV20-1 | RAHLAGSTDTQY
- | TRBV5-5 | ASSRRTPVETQY
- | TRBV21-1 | ASSSSTEKLF
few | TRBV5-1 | ASSLDAGTGELF
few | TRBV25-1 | ASSEYSTPGALYNEQF
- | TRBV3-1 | ASSQADGTDTQY
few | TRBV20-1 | SAREGNRRREQF
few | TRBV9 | ASSVGPGVGQPQH
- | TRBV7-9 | ASSLTGQRTYEQY
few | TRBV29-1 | SAGQGQGYYEQY
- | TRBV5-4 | ASSSQPADTQY
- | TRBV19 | ASSTRDTGETQY
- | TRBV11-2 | ASSQNQDYTQY
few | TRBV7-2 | ASSLVGTPRSGANVLT
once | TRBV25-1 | ASSERQGGHYEQY
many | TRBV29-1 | SVEYGLDGNSYEQY
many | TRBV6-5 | ASSTSGYQETQY
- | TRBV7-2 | ASSGRSRETQY
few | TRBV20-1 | SARVPGQVFDDT
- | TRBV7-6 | ASSFTGTSMLTNEQF
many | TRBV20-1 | SARGEYGYT
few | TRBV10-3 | AISHGTSGDTQY
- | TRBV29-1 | SVAVAGGLKQF
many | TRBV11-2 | ASSLGTGGNEQY
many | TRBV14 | ASSQDGALAGLDTQY
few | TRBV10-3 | AISEGGNRVNEQF
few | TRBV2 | ASFQQWASGHNEQF
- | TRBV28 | ASNLGGRLYEQY